A single sample is the source of the 25 T cell receptor beta chains below, sequenced in a study of Graves' ophthalmopathy and Graves' hyperthyroidism. Amplification targeted the TCR beta CDR3 regions, with RNA transcripts as the source material. Following a first-round RT-PCR that used HTBI primers, a second-round multiplex PCR was carried out. From the multiplex PCR reads, TCRdb called clonotypes with MiXCR, one entry per CDR3 protein. In the table there are 150,000 or so distinct CDR3 sequences, 39% of which are singletons. The sample taken for sequencing was peripheral blood. Receptors originate from a man under 40 with Graves' ophthalmopathy.

This clonotype was found many times. The chain couples TRBV28 to TRBJ2-5; 11 nucleotides line up with TRBD1. V lost 4 bases, J lost 5 bases, and 9 bases stayed unmatched. Germline lookup yields CDR1 MDHEN and CDR2 SYDVKM. There are 16 residues in the CDR3. CDR3 nucleotides: TGTGCCAGCAGTTCCCAAGGGACAGGGGGGACGGAGACCCAGTACTTC. Translating it yields CASSSQGTGGTETQYF.

V is TRBV6-2 or TRBV6-3 and J is TRBJ1-1, with TRBD1 identical over 8 bases. Per germline, CDR1 MNHEY and CDR2 SVGEGT. With V trimmed by 8 bases and J by 9 bases, 5 bases remained unmatched. The length of the CDR3 is 11 residues. The CDR3 DNA reads as TGTGCCAGCCACTGGGACAGGCAAGCTTTCTTT. Translating it yields CASHWDRQAFF.

This clonotype was recorded many times. The genes are TRBV28 and TRBJ2-7, with a weak D call TRBD2 (5 bases). CDR3 length equals 13 residues. Germline V gene lookup returns CDR1 MDHEN and CDR2 SYDVKM. The ends were cut back, 1 base at V and 6 bases at J, with 10 bases in the middle. CDR3 DNA: TGTGCCAGCAGTTTATATCTAGCTAGCGAGCAGTACTTC. It specifies CASSLYLASEQYF.

This clonotype was seen a single time. J is TRBJ2-5 and V is TRBV27; the D call may be TRBD1 or TRBD2 (6 bases each). V was clipped by 3 bases and J by 7 bases, with 12 bases between them. The CDR3 runs 13 residues. Germline-derived CDR1 and CDR2 are MNHEY and SMNVEV (reference sequence). The chain's CDR3 is CASSLDGGRTQYF. The CDR3 DNA follows: TGTGCCAGCAGTTTGGATGGGGGGCGGACCCAGTACTTC.

This clonotype was observed many times. The genes are TRBV4-2 and TRBJ1-1; possible D gene TRBD1, 5 bases. Germline lookup yields CDR1 LGHNA and CDR2 YNFKEQ. CDR3 size: 15 residues. V lost 0 bases and J 4 bases, leaving 12 bases between the germline ends. In DNA, the CDR3 is TGTGCCAGCAGCCAAGAGGGGGGATGGGGCACTGAAGCTTTCTTT. It encodes CASSQEGGWGTEAFF.

This chain uses TRBV6-5 with TRBJ2-5; the D gene is possibly TRBD2 (5 bases). Trimming took 3 bases from V and 8 from J, leaving 10 bases between them. Germline V gene sequence: CDR1 MNHEY, CDR2 SVGAGI. The CDR3 is made up of 12 amino acids. This chain's CDR3 is CASSYPEGTQYF. The CDR3 DNA is TGTGCCAGCAGTTATCCCGAGGGCACCCAGTACTTC.

This clonotype is medium-sized within its sample. The junction departs from germline at one end; a sequencing error may be responsible. The chain links TRBV12-3 or TRBV12-4 to TRBJ1-1; D is undetermined. This CDR3 is 13 amino acids long. The CDR3 reads CASSLGGNTEAFF. CDR3 bases: TGTGCCAGCAGCTTAGGCGGGAACACTGAAGCTTTCTTT.

This chain connects TRBV30 to TRBJ1-2; D perhaps matches TRBD1 (5 bases). CDR1 is GTSNPN, CDR2 SVGIG, per germline (reference sequence). Trimming left V 0 bases short and J 1 base short, with 18 bases between. This CDR3 is 17 amino acids long. The CDR3 is CAWSVPGSTFYNYGYTF. CDR3 in DNA: TGTGCCTGGAGTGTACCAGGGTCCACCTTCTATAACTATGGCTACACCTTC.

V and J are TRBV6-5 and TRBJ1-1, with 9 bases that match TRBD1. V was pared by 0 bases and J by 4 bases, with 6 bases of the junction left unmatched. Germline CDR1 is MNHEY and CDR2 is SVGAGI. This CDR3 is built from 16 residues. The CDR3 region is CASSYSRGQGGTEAFF. CDR3 DNA: TGTGCCAGCAGTTACTCCAGGGGACAGGGCGGCACTGAAGCTTTCTTT.

This clonotype appeared once. The V call is TRBV10-1, the J call TRBJ2-3; TRBD2 aligns across 7 bases. The junction had 2 bases not matched to a gene; V was cut back by 0 bases and J by 2 bases. Germline CDR1 WNHNN, CDR2 SYGVQD (reference sequence). This CDR3 has 15 residues. Written as DNA, the CDR3 is TGCGCCAGCAGTGAGTCGGGAGGGCCCACAGATACGCAGTATTTT. Translated, it gives CASSESGGPTDTQYF.

This clonotype was observed at least ten times. The chain uses TRBV6-5 and TRBJ1-5; D might be TRBD1 (6 bases). The V end was cut by 3 bases, the J end by 1 base, with 10 bases between. Germline V CDR1 and CDR2: MNHEY, SVGAGI. This CDR3 is built from 15 residues. The CDR3 nucleotides are TGTGCCAGCAGTTATGCCGGACAGAGCAATCAGCCCCAGCATTTT. It is translated as CASSYAGQSNQPQHF.

This clonotype was detected many times. The chain combines TRBV5-1 with TRBJ2-7; D is possibly TRBD2 (5 bases). Germline CDR1 is SGHRS and CDR2 is YFSETQ. The CDR3 has 16 residues. The V and J ends lost 0 bases and 0 bases respectively, with 13 bases between them. CDR3 sequence reads: CASSLEAAVSSYEQYF. DNA of the CDR3: TGCGCCAGCAGCTTGGAAGCGGCGGTTAGCTCCTACGAGCAGTACTTC. Combining the CDR3 with reference TRBV5-1 and TRBJ2-7 gives the whole variable domain KAGVTQTPRYLIKTRGQQVTLSCSPISGHRSVSWYQQTPGQGLQFLFEYFSETQRNKGNFPGRFSGRQFSNSRSEMNVSTLELGDSALYLCASSLEAAVSSYEQYFGPGTRLTVT.

The rearrangement uses TRBV27 and TRBJ2-7; the match to TRBD2 covers 12 bases. Germline trimming cut 4 bases from V and 6 bases from J; bases unmatched to any gene: 10. The CDR3 is 16 residues long. Germline V gene data show CDR1 as MNHEY and CDR2 as SMNVEV (reference sequence). CDR3 nucleotide sequence: TGTGCCAGCAGTTCCCTGACTAGCGGGAGTTGGTCCGAGCAGTACTTC. This translates into CASSSLTSGSWSEQYF.

The count of this clonotype is one. The chain combines TRBV20-1 with TRBJ2-2; D unclear. The CDR3 has 16 amino acids. Between the trimmed V and J ends, which lost 4 bases and 4 bases, there was a span of 19 bases. CDR1 is DFQATT, CDR2 SNEGSKA, per germline (reference sequence). The CDR3 loop is CSATDARVTFTGELFF. The CDR3 DNA follows: TGCAGTGCTACGGACGCTAGGGTAACCTTCACCGGGGAGCTGTTTTTT.

This clonotype has at least ten counts. The chain carries TRBV27 and TRBJ2-2; D not certain. CDR3 length: 13 amino acids. Germline V gene data show CDR1 as MNHEY and CDR2 as SMNVEV (reference sequence). The V end was cut by 3 bases, the J end by 8 bases, with 10 bases between. The CDR3 DNA is TGTGCCAGCAGTTTGGTCGTCCGAGGGGAGCTGTTTTTT. Its protein product is CASSLVVRGELFF.

The sample holds many counts of this clonotype. The rearrangement links TRBV18 to TRBJ2-5, with D possibly being TRBD1 or TRBD2 (5 bases each). The germline V and J ends were trimmed by 5 bases and 11 bases, with 12 bases remaining between them. The CDR3 runs to 11 residues. CDR1 and CDR2 from the germline V gene are KGHSH and LQKENI. The chain's CDR3 is CASSVPGPQYF. In DNA, the CDR3 is TGTGCCAGCTCAGTCCCGGGACCTCAGTACTTC.

This clonotype was detected ten times or more. This chain uses TRBV19 with TRBJ2-7; TRBD2 aligns across 7 bases. Germline V gives CDR1 LNHDA, CDR2 SQIVND (reference sequence). V shed 6 bases and J 3 bases; nucleotides not matched to a gene: 14. CDR3 length equals 16 residues. In nucleotides, the CDR3 is TGTGCCAGTAGCCGTATAAGCGGGGCCCTACACTACGAGCAGTACTTC. Protein sequence: CASSRISGALHYEQYF. Drawing the rest from reference TRBV19 and TRBJ2-7, the complete variable domain is DGGITQSPKYLFRKEGQNVTLSCEQNLNHDAMYWYRQDPGQGLRLIYYSQIVNDFQKGDIAEGYSVSREKKESFPLTVTSAQKNPTAFYLCASSRISGALHYEQYFGPGTRLTVT.

This clonotype was recorded many times. The chain recombines TRBV6-1 with TRBJ1-6, with TRBD1 identical over 8 bases. V shed 5 bases and J 8 bases; nucleotides not matched to a gene: 8. This CDR3 comprises 15 residues. Per the germline V gene, CDR1 is MNHNS and CDR2 is SASEGT. The CDR3 protein is CASSTDRVVDSPLHF. In nucleotides, the CDR3 is TGTGCCAGCAGTACGGACAGGGTAGTGGATTCACCCCTCCACTTT.

At least ten counts were recorded for this clonotype. The CDR3 reads CASSPRQASPQETQYF. The CDR3, as DNA: TGTGCCAGCAGCCCGAGACAGGCATCTCCACAAGAGACCCAGTACTTC. The chain uses TRBV13 and TRBJ2-5; TRBD1 is a possible D gene (6 bases). Germline V CDR1 and CDR2: PRHDT, FYEKMQ (reference sequence). The CDR3 is made up of 16 amino acids. V gave up 5 bases and J gave up 2 bases, with 18 bases separating them.

This clonotype showed up many times. The chain is built from TRBV28 and TRBJ2-7; D gene ambiguous. The ends were cut back, 6 bases at V and 10 bases at J, with 19 bases in the middle. Germline loops: CDR1 MDHEN, CDR2 SYDVKM. The CDR3 has 13 amino acids. CDR3 sequence reads: CASSRTLGRSQYF. CDR3 coding DNA: TGTGCCAGCAGCCGCACCCTAGGAAGATCACAGTACTTC.

This clonotype was seen a handful of times. J is TRBJ2-5 and V is TRBV6-4; 8 bases fit TRBD1. This CDR3 region has 21 residues. CDR1 is MRHNA, CDR2 SNTAGT, per germline. V lost 6 bases and J lost 4; bases outside the gene matches: 28. The DNA of the CDR3 is TGTGCCAGCAGCCACGGACAGGGACAAACTACGAGGGGTGAGGTGGCAGAGACCCAGTACTTC. Protein sequence: CASSHGQGQTTRGEVAETQYF.

This clonotype was seen at least ten times. The chain uses TRBV20-1 and TRBJ1-5, with D possibly TRBD1 on 5 matching bases. Per the germline V gene, CDR1 is DFQATT and CDR2 is SNEGSKA (reference sequence). The CDR3 spans 14 residues. Deletions cut 6 bases from V and 0 bases from J, with 12 bases between. CDR3 residues: CSALGRFSNQPQHF. CDR3 nucleotides: TGCAGTGCCTTGGGACGGTTTAGCAATCAGCCCCAGCATTTT.

This chain uses TRBV12-3 or TRBV12-4 with TRBJ1-6, with D possibly TRBD1 on 5 matching bases. This CDR3 region has 14 residues. The V and J ends lost 2 bases and 9 bases respectively, with 11 bases between them. CDR3 protein: CASSLMVGRSPLHF. The CDR3, as DNA: TGTGCCAGCAGTTTAATGGTGGGGCGTTCACCCCTCCACTTT.

This clonotype came up many times. This chain uses TRBV4-2 with TRBJ2-7; D is possibly TRBD2 (5 bases). Looked up from germline, CDR1 is LGHNA and CDR2 is YNFKEQ. CDR3 size: 15 residues. Trimming took off 1 base at V and 3 bases at J, with 13 bases between the two ends. The CDR3 sequence is CASSQGDSALYEQYF. The CDR3 bases are TGTGCCAGCAGCCAAGGAGATAGCGCCCTCTACGAGCAGTACTTC.

At least ten counts were recorded for this clonotype. CDR3 sequence: CAWSVWRWTGPYEQYF. CDR3 nucleotide sequence: TGTGCCTGGAGTGTATGGAGGTGGACCGGACCCTACGAGCAGTACTTC. The J gene is TRBJ2-7, the V gene TRBV30; tentatively, D is TRBD2 (5 bases). The CDR3 extends over 16 amino acids. Trimming removed 0 bases at V and 2 bases at J, with 17 bases between. In germline, CDR1 is GTSNPN, CDR2 SVGIG (reference sequence).